The T cell receptor (beta chain) under discussion was sequenced for a study of blood T cell repertoires in COVID-19. Study-level background: Spain, Italy and the United States supplied samples that represented acute and convalescent COVID-19.

Trimming left V 4 bases short and J 0 bases short, with 7 bases between. The CDR3 is made up of 13 amino acids. Germline lookup yields CDR1 SQVTM and CDR2 ANQGSEA. Generated by immunoSEQ multiplex PCR, the TCRdb table keeps only in-frame clones and is missing some. The table records some 80,000 clones, about 88% of them present only once. Concerning this clone itself: This same CDR3 is encoded by further DNA sequences in the sample.

This TCR came from a human donor in a cohort sampled during active COVID-19. This chain links TRBV29-1 with TRBJ1-5; no firm D call. Sequencing input: peripheral blood. The CDR3 region has the DNA TGCAGCGTTGGACAAAATAGCAATCAGCCCCAGCATTTT. Its translation is CSVGQNSNQPQHF.